This entry concerns a single TCR beta chain. Antigen unknown. Reverse transcription of all isolated RNA meant that expressed TCRB transcripts were sequenced. Measured with immunoSEQ multiplex PCR; TCRdb has only the in-frame clones, and not every one. The table includes fewer than 300,000 clones, around 21% detected once. This record comes from a study of beta chain features in type 1 diabetes. Overall study results and limits: Among type 1 diabetes patients, VDJ junctions had fewer insertions and more deletions. There was a possibility that cDNA sequencing over-represented cells with high TCR expression. The study notes PCR might favor shorter templates equally in patients and controls. The study found moderately but significantly shorter TCRB CDR3s in all four CD4+ subsets of Type 1 diabetes patients.

The CDR3 spans 13 residues. V lost 4 bases and J 8 bases, leaving 12 bases between the germline ends. Germline CDR1 SNHLY, CDR2 FYNNEI. Sorting that relied on CD45RO/CCR7/CD25/CD127/CD95/CD27 yielded CD4+ naive, central memory, regulatory and stem cell-like memory cells. This clonotype was sampled from a woman aged 40-49 years with type 1 diabetes. The chain employs TRBV2 and TRBJ2-1; tentatively, D is TRBD1 (6 bases). The sample consisted of naive CD4+ T cells from blood. As DNA, the CDR3 is TGTGCCAGCAGTGCCCAGGGGAACTATGAGCAGTTCTTC. The encoded protein is CASSAQGNYEQFF.